The rows below give T cell receptor beta chains drawn from one sample of a study of shared clonotypes between healthy human individuals. The data were produced by immunoSEQ multiplex PCR, yet TCRdb's version contains in-frame clones alone and is incomplete. The sample gives approximately 1,500,000 clones, roughly 96% of which show up once; more than 0.9% is in the top ten. Sequencing was performed on naive CD4+ T cells sorted from blood. These receptors originate from a man aged 30 to 45 in good health. CDR3s include the opening cysteine and the closing phenylalanine or tryptophan. A D gene is named only where the DNA matches it firmly. The size of a clone is reported for some rows only, either as once, few or many, or as a class for expanded clones.

d_gene	abundance	v_gene	j_gene	CDR3aa	CDR3nt
-	-	TRBV28	TRBJ1-2	CASSLLAGTSSNYGYTF	TGTGCCAGCAGTTTACTCGCAGGGACGTCTTCCAACTATGGCTACACCTTC
TRBD2	-	TRBV7-2	TRBJ2-2	CASSRTSGSYTGELFF	TGTGCCAGCAGCCGGACTAGCGGGAGTTATACCGGGGAGCTGTTTTTT
-	-	TRBV7-8	TRBJ1-1	CASSLVEVNTEAFF	TGTGCCAGCAGCCTCGTCGAAGTGAACACTGAAGCTTTCTTT
TRBD1	-	TRBV27	TRBJ1-2	CASSPRDRGRFPDGYTF	TGTGCCAGCAGTCCAAGGGACAGGGGGCGATTCCCGGATGGCTACACCTTC
-	-	TRBV20-1	TRBJ2-1	CSAGPNNEQFF	TGCAGTGCCGGGCCCAACAATGAGCAGTTCTTC
-	-	TRBV7-9	TRBJ1-1	CASSYANTEAFF	TGTGCCAGCAGCTATGCGAACACTGAAGCTTTCTTT
-	once	TRBV5-8	TRBJ1-4	CASSLLHRSEKLFF	TGTGCCAGCAGCTTACTACATCGGTCTGAAAAACTGTTTTTT
-	once	TRBV28	TRBJ2-7	CASRSQAVDPTYEQYF	TGTGCCAGCAGATCCCAGGCCGTTGATCCGACCTACGAGCAGTACTTC
-	-	TRBV7-7	TRBJ2-5	CASSLARVETQYF	TGTGCTAGCAGCTTAGCCAGGGTTGAGACCCAGTACTTC
-	-	TRBV19	TRBJ2-7	CASSKTGLPYEQYF	TGTGCCAGTAGTAAAACAGGGTTACCTTACGAGCAGTACTTC
-	-	TRBV5-1	TRBJ2-7	CASSLRSALATESYEQYF	TGCGCCAGCAGCTTGAGGTCGGCACTCGCGACCGAGTCCTACGAGCAGTACTTC
TRBD2	-	TRBV4-1	TRBJ2-3	CASSPRLAGDTQYF	TGCGCCAGCAGCCCACGACTAGCGGGAGACACGCAGTATTTT
-	-	TRBV29-1	TRBJ1-2	CSAGALPF	TGCAGCGCCGGGGCCCTACCCTTC
-	-	TRBV10-1	TRBJ2-7	CASSESPGRQYF	TGCGCCAGCAGTGAGTCGCCCGGACGGCAGTACTTC
-	-	TRBV5-1	TRBJ1-5	CASSPGPPGNQPQHF	TGCGCCAGCAGCCCGGGCCCCCCGGGCAATCAGCCCCAGCATTTT
TRBD1	-	TRBV6-5	TRBJ2-7	CASSRTGVHEQYF	TGTGCCAGCAGCAGGACAGGGGTCCACGAGCAGTACTTC
-	-	TRBV5-1	TRBJ1-4	CASSLGSTETNEKLFF	TGCGCCAGCAGCTTGGGATCGACTGAGACGAATGAAAAACTGTTTTTT
TRBD2	-	TRBV30	TRBJ2-1	CAWSGGLAANNEQFF	TGTGCCTGGAGTGGTGGACTAGCGGCTAACAATGAGCAGTTCTTC
-	-	TRBV5-6	TRBJ2-5	CASILLTAQETQYF	TGTGCCAGCATCCTTTTGACAGCTCAAGAGACCCAGTACTTC
TRBD2	-	TRBV5-4	TRBJ2-7	CASSQWTSAFYEQYF	TGTGCCAGCAGCCAATGGACTAGCGCGTTCTACGAGCAGTACTTC
-	-	TRBV2	TRBJ2-6	CASSTQSGANVLTF	TGTGCCAGCAGTACCCAATCTGGGGCCAACGTCCTGACTTTC
TRBD2	-	TRBV11-3	TRBJ2-3	CASSLGGRLAGVTDTQYF	TGTGCCAGCAGCTTAGGTGGTCGACTAGCGGGAGTCACAGATACGCAGTATTTT
-	-	TRBV4-1	TRBJ1-5	CASRYTTYGNQPQHF	TGCGCCAGCAGGTACACGACTTACGGCAATCAGCCCCAGCATTTT
TRBD1	-	TRBV5-1	TRBJ1-4	CASSLVAGGNNEKLFF	TGCGCCAGCAGCTTGGTTGCAGGGGGAAATAATGAAAAACTGTTTTTT
-	-	TRBV4-3	TRBJ2-3	CASSQAEAVSTDTQYF	TGCGCCAGCAGCCAAGCTGAAGCGGTGAGCACAGATACGCAGTATTTT
TRBD1	-	TRBV29-1	TRBJ2-7	CSATGDTREQYF	TGCAGCGCTACAGGGGACACTAGAGAGCAGTACTTC
-	-	TRBV29-1	TRBJ2-2	CSVESLGQENTGELFF	TGCAGCGTTGAGTCTTTGGGGCAGGAAAACACCGGGGAGCTGTTTTTT
-	-	TRBV19	TRBJ1-1	CASSNPGRSEAFF	TGTGCCAGTAGTAACCCCGGGAGGTCGGAAGCTTTCTTT
-	-	TRBV30	TRBJ2-5	CAWNSKGQPGTQYF	TGTGCCTGGAATTCAAAGGGGCAGCCGGGGACCCAGTACTTC
-	few	TRBV6-5	TRBJ2-1	CASSYSAHNEQFF	TGTGCCAGCAGTTACTCTGCCCACAATGAGCAGTTCTTC
-	-	TRBV30	TRBJ2-3	CAWSVRRLTDTQYF	TGTGCCTGGAGTGTACGCAGGCTCACAGATACGCAGTATTTT
-	-	TRBV18	TRBJ2-4	CASSPRGEAKNIQYF	TGTGCCAGCTCACCAAGAGGGGAGGCCAAAAACATTCAGTACTTC
TRBD1	-	TRBV4-1	TRBJ2-7	CASSLGQVSYEQYF	TGCGCCAGCAGTCTAGGACAGGTCTCCTACGAGCAGTACTTC
TRBD1	-	TRBV27	TRBJ2-2	CASSLFAGDRAGGELFF	TGTGCCAGCAGTTTATTCGCGGGGGACAGGGCCGGCGGGGAGCTGTTTTTT
TRBD1	-	TRBV27	TRBJ1-2	CASSFRGNYGYTF	TGTGCCAGCAGTTTCAGGGGGAACTATGGCTACACCTTC
-	-	TRBV27	TRBJ2-7	CASSLYLGIQGGSYEQYF	TGTGCCAGCAGTTTATATCTCGGAATCCAGGGGGGATCCTACGAGCAGTACTTC
TRBD1	-	TRBV15	TRBJ1-1	CATSRWGQGATEAFF	TGTGCCACCAGCAGATGGGGACAGGGGGCGACTGAAGCTTTCTTT
-	-	TRBV7-9	TRBJ2-2	CASSLRGTTNSGELFF	TGTGCCAGCAGCTTAAGGGGAACCACAAACTCCGGGGAGCTGTTTTTT
-	-	TRBV18	TRBJ1-3	CASSQGITGYSGNTIYF	TGTGCCAGCTCACAAGGGATTACGGGTTATTCTGGAAACACCATATATTTT
TRBD1	-	TRBV6-6	TRBJ1-2	CASSRQGANYGYTF	TGTGCCAGCAGCCGACAGGGAGCTAACTATGGCTACACCTTC
-	-	TRBV5-1	TRBJ2-1	CASSLITGKNEQFF	TGCGCCAGCAGCTTGATTACAGGGAAGAATGAGCAGTTCTTC
TRBD1	-	TRBV11-3	TRBJ2-3	CASSIQTGNTQYF	TGTGCCAGCAGCATCCAGACAGGGAATACGCAGTATTTT